This TCR beta chain was documented in a study of blood T cell repertoires in COVID-19 (dated by TCRdb to about 2020). About the study as a whole: Collaborator samples came from the United States, Italy and Spain and covered acute and convalescent phases of COVID-19. The prospective study material was composed of cDNA or gDNA derived from T cells, B-cell-depleted T cells, or PBMCs. The dataset comprised deeply sampled blood TCRbeta repertoires from subjects exposed to, actively infected with, or recovered from COVID-19. The repertoires were released in a freely available public database meant as a resource for research on the immune response to SARS-CoV-2. Samples came from the ongoing ImmuneRACE study (first 160 participants) plus 1,254 subjects from 6 global collaborators. A de-identified subject ID, COVID-19 status, age in years and sex were almost always included in the sample metadata. HLA class I and class II types, where available, came from metadata supplied by the sample provider rather than from assay-based typing. The study at large found these results: How much clinical and demographic metadata was included differed by source and by participant, and the metadata was provided uncurated.

V loses 4 bases of germline sequence and J loses 7 bases, and the interval between the two ends is 31 bases. From the germline V gene (reference sequence), CDR1 is SEHNR and CDR2 is FQNEAQ. The CDR3 has 19 amino acids, counting the end cysteine and phenylalanine. Only CDR3 DNA is held: 57 bases, read in frame from base 1. The immunoSEQ Assay, a bias-controlled multiplex PCR, was used to amplify TCRbeta CDR3 regions from genomic DNA. For the original study's pipeline: Nucleated cell counts per sample were estimated from amplification of reference gene primers within the assay. To quantify the absolute abundance of each unique TCRbeta CDR3 rearrangement, sequence reads were collapsed and filtered. For each sample, productive Simpson clonality was calculated as the square root of Simpson's diversity index across productive rearrangements. The clones in this table, taken by TCRdb from immuneACCESS, are in-frame only. Not every clone is retained; where verified, under half of the shortfall comes from an unresolved V gene, and the cause of the rest is unknown. V, J and clone size were drawn from that table, and D and trimming were deduced from the DNA. This sample lists roughly 100,000 clones; around four fifths were detected once. The ten largest clones add up to roughly 5% of the sample.

Each collaborating institution followed its own protocols to collect whole blood in K2EDTA tubes. For TCRbeta analysis, collaborators shipped samples in one of three forms: frozen whole blood, isolated PBMCs, or DNA extracted from either of those sample types. Comments on this clone: There is no known antigen for this receptor. Qualities for individual bases were not recorded, and no much larger clone is one base off.

Sequencing was carried out using peripheral blood. The sequence derives from a man aged 55-75 years with acute or convalescent COVID-19. The chain is made from TRBV7-9 and TRBJ1-2; a tentative D call is TRBD1 (6 bases match). The nucleotides are TGTGCCAGCAGCTCTATGACAGCGCCGAACAGGGCCCTAAGCTTTGGCTACACCTTC. It translates to CASSSMTAPNRALSFGYTF.